This T cell receptor (beta chain) is drawn from a study of blood T cell repertoires in COVID-19. Study-level information: T cells, B-cell-depleted T cells, or PBMCs supplied cDNA or gDNA.

This clone was counted a few times. Produced via immunoSEQ multiplex PCR; TCRdb's table is partial and in-frame only. The table includes about 100,000 clones, 84% detected once. The CDR3 runs 16 residues. V was pared by 0 bases and J by 7 bases, with 4 bases of the junction left unmatched. From germline, CDR1 is SGHTA and CDR2 FQGTGA. Sequencing used peripheral blood. This TCR was recovered from a human donor in a cohort sampled during active COVID-19. The chain carries TRBV7-3 and TRBJ2-7, with 15 bases aligning to TRBD2. The CDR3 region is CASSLTGLAGGGEQYF. The DNA for the CDR3 is TGTGCCAGCAGCTTAACGGGACTAGCGGGAGGAGGAGAGCAGTACTTC. Full variable domain (outside the CDR3, taken from reference TRBV7-3 and TRBJ2-7): GAGVSQTPSNKVTEKGKYVELRCDPISGHTALYWYRQSLGQGPEFLIYFQGTGAADDSGLPNDRFFAVRPEGSVSTLKIQRTERGDSAVYLCASSLTGLAGGGEQYFGPGTRLTVT.